These T cell receptor beta chains were read from a single sample in a study of blood T cell repertoires in COVID-19. Assay: immunoSEQ multiplex PCR; the TCRdb copy retains only in-frame clones and omits some. The data show 200,000 to 300,000 clones, with 65% to 90% seen just once and approximately 9.6% held by the top ten. The specimen was PBMCs or T cells enriched from blood (not recorded which). The receptors were sampled from a woman in her forties or fifties with acute COVID-19. Both conserved end residues are part of each CDR3. Fields, in order: V gene, J gene, D gene, clone size, CDR3 protein, CDR3 DNA. A D gene is named only where the DNA matches it firmly. Only part of the rows carry a size: once, few, many, or a class if the clone is expanded.

TRBV5-1,TRBJ1-6,.,.,CASSLAFEVSNSPLHF,TGCGCCAGCAGCTTGGCTTTTGAGGTCTCGAATTCACCCCTCCACTTT
TRBV19,TRBJ2-7,TRBD2,once,CASIGEGEQYF,TGTGCCAGTATAGGGGAGGGCGAGCAGTACTTC
TRBV19,TRBJ1-2,.,.,CASTLAGAYGYTF,TGTGCCAGTACCCTCGCAGGGGCCTATGGCTACACCTTC
TRBV18,TRBJ1-4,.,.,CASSPMADATNEKLFF,TGTGCCAGCTCACCCATGGCAGATGCAACTAATGAAAAACTGTTTTTT
TRBV5-6,TRBJ2-1,TRBD2,.,CASSLVGALAGAYNEQFF,TGTGCCAGCAGCTTGGTCGGCGCACTAGCGGGGGCCTACAATGAGCAGTTCTTC
TRBV14,TRBJ1-2,TRBD1,.,CASSQGTGGSYGYTF,TGTGCCAGCAGCCAAGGGACAGGGGGCTCCTATGGCTACACCTTC
TRBV7-8,TRBJ2-1,TRBD2,.,CASSSERGGLGEQFF,TGTGCCAGCAGCTCGGAGCGGGGGGGCTTAGGTGAGCAGTTCTTC
TRBV2,TRBJ1-4,.,.,CASTPPGSNEKLFF,TGTGCCAGCACTCCCCCAGGGTCTAATGAAAAACTGTTTTTT
TRBV11-2,TRBJ2-1,.,.,CASSSRRDNEQFF,TGTGCCAGCAGCTCGCGCCGGGACAATGAGCAGTTCTTC
TRBV9,TRBJ2-1,.,.,CASSVVGTPNEQFF,TGTGCCAGCAGCGTAGTGGGGACTCCCAATGAGCAGTTCTTC
TRBV7-2,TRBJ1-5,.,.,CASSFLAEGNQPQHF,TGTGCCAGCAGCTTCTTAGCGGAGGGCAATCAGCCCCAGCATTTT
TRBV27,TRBJ1-1,TRBD1,.,CASSTDRGVTEAFF,TGTGCCAGCAGTACCGACAGGGGCGTCACTGAAGCTTTCTTT
TRBV2,TRBJ1-2,.,.,CASSGTEDYGYTF,TGTGCCAGCAGTGGTACAGAAGACTATGGCTACACCTTC
TRBV7-9,TRBJ1-1,.,.,CASSLEGAEAFF,TGTGCCAGCAGCTTAGAAGGGGCTGAAGCTTTCTTT
TRBV6-1,TRBJ1-6,.,few,CASTEQGKGSPLHF,TGTGCCAGCACTGAACAGGGAAAAGGTTCACCCCTCCACTTT
TRBV10-3,TRBJ2-7,.,.,CAPTTWNEQYF,TGTGCCCCAACTACATGGAACGAGCAGTACTTC
TRBV5-5,TRBJ1-5,.,.,CASSLLGVNNQPQHF,TGTGCCAGCAGCCTCCTAGGGGTTAACAATCAGCCCCAGCATTTT
TRBV7-2,TRBJ1-2,.,.,CASSSDGGNYGYTF,TGTGCCAGCAGCTCGGACGGAGGTAACTATGGCTACACCTTC
TRBV29-1,TRBJ1-2,.,.,CSDLLQNNYGYTF,TGCAGCGACCTGCTACAGAATAACTATGGCTACACCTTC
TRBV19,TRBJ1-3,.,.,CASSMSIAGNTIYF,TGTGCCAGTAGTATGTCAATAGCCGGAAACACCATATATTTT
TRBV10-3,TRBJ2-1,.,once,CAISELGGEQFF,TGTGCCATCAGCGAATTAGGGGGTGAGCAGTTCTTC
TRBV6-1,TRBJ2-7,.,.,CASSEWDSLEQYF,TGTGCCAGCAGTGAATGGGACTCGCTTGAGCAGTACTTC
TRBV7-9,TRBJ2-1,TRBD1,.,CASSRQGDWSYEQFF,TGTGCCAGCAGCCGACAGGGGGATTGGTCATATGAGCAGTTCTTC
TRBV6-1,TRBJ1-6,.,.,CASSEAWGSNSPLHF,TGTGCCAGCAGTGAAGCTTGGGGCAGTAATTCACCCCTCCACTTT
TRBV19,TRBJ1-1,TRBD1,.,CASSIHGTGDTEAFF,TGTGCCAGTAGTATTCACGGGACAGGGGACACTGAAGCTTTCTTT
TRBV10-3,TRBJ1-6,TRBD1,.,CAIKMTGGDSPLHF,TGTGCCATCAAGATGACAGGGGGCGATTCACCCCTCCACTTT
TRBV6-1,TRBJ1-4,TRBD1,.,CASSEARGLYEKLFF,TGTGCCAGCAGTGAAGCCAGGGGGCTTTATGAAAAACTGTTTTTT
TRBV5-4,TRBJ1-1,.,once,CAWVAMNTEAFF,TGTGCCTGGGTAGCCATGAACACTGAAGCTTTCTTT
TRBV27,TRBJ2-6,TRBD1,.,CASSLGGQGVLSSGANVLTF,TGTGCCAGCAGTTTAGGGGGACAGGGGGTCCTGAGCTCTGGGGCCAACGTCCTGACTTTC
TRBV4-3,TRBJ2-7,.,.,CASSQDRGYEQYF,TGCGCCAGCAGCCAAGACAGGGGCTACGAGCAGTACTTC
TRBV5-1,TRBJ2-5,.,.,CASSFTRRETQYF,TGCGCCAGCAGCTTCACCCGTAGAGAGACCCAGTACTTC
TRBV10-3,TRBJ1-2,TRBD1,.,CASVMGDSLRYGYTF,TGTGCCAGCGTAATGGGGGACAGCCTAAGGTATGGCTACACCTTC
TRBV30,TRBJ1-5,.,few,CAWAGSGNQPQHF,TGTGCCTGGGCCGGGAGCGGCAATCAGCCCCAGCATTTT
TRBV5-1,TRBJ2-2,TRBD1,.,CASSLGQVKTGELFF,TGCGCCAGCAGCCTGGGACAGGTTAAAACCGGGGAGCTGTTTTTT
TRBV5-5,TRBJ2-2,TRBD1,once,CASRYDPGQLNTGELFF,TGTGCCAGCAGGTACGACCCGGGACAGTTGAACACCGGGGAGCTGTTTTTT
TRBV6-5,TRBJ1-4,.,.,CASGRGGEKLFF,TGTGCCAGCGGGAGGGGGGGTGAAAAACTGTTTTTT
TRBV7-6,TRBJ2-1,.,.,CASSLTRYNEQFF,TGTGCCAGCAGCTTAACTAGGTACAATGAGCAGTTCTTC
TRBV4-3,TRBJ1-2,.,.,CASSQEQGQYYGYTF,TGCGCCAGCAGCCAGGAACAGGGCCAATACTATGGCTACACCTTC
TRBV5-4,TRBJ1-4,.,.,CASSSRTVGEKLFF,TGTGCCAGCAGCTCACGGACAGTGGGCGAAAAACTGTTTTTT
TRBV7-8,TRBJ1-5,.,.,CASSRKGDQPQHF,TGTGCCAGCAGCCGAAAGGGGGATCAGCCCCAGCATTTT
TRBV10-2,TRBJ2-3,.,.,CASSEWGLGTDTQYF,TGCGCCAGCAGTGAGTGGGGACTCGGCACAGATACGCAGTATTTT
TRBV10-3,TRBJ2-1,TRBD2,.,CAISDPSGGYHEQFF,TGTGCCATCAGTGACCCAAGCGGGGGGTATCATGAGCAGTTCTTC
TRBV18,TRBJ1-1,.,.,CASSSRGGATEAFF,TGTGCCAGCTCATCGCGCGGGGGCGCGACTGAAGCTTTCTTT
TRBV6-6,TRBJ2-2,TRBD2,once,CASRPGGDPTGELFF,TGTGCCAGCAGGCCGGGGGGGGACCCCACCGGGGAGCTGTTTTTT
TRBV9,TRBJ2-5,TRBD1,.,CASSVSGQGGLETQYF,TGTGCCAGCAGCGTATCGGGACAGGGGGGACTGGAGACCCAGTACTTC
TRBV12-5,TRBJ2-1,.,.,CASGSGGRSYNEQFF,TGTGCTAGTGGCTCCGGGGGGCGCTCCTACAATGAGCAGTTCTTC
TRBV19,TRBJ1-4,.,.,CASSMRDGDNEKLFF,TGTGCCAGTAGTATGCGGGACGGAGATAATGAAAAACTGTTTTTT
TRBV12-3/TRBV12-4,TRBJ1-1,.,once,CASSYRVNTEAFF,TGTGCCAGCAGTTACAGGGTTAACACTGAAGCTTTCTTT
TRBV20-1,TRBJ1-1,.,.,CSARRGGAFF,TGCAGTGCTAGAAGGGGGGGCGCTTTCTTT
TRBV5-8,TRBJ2-1,TRBD1,.,CARGKGTGYNEQFF,TGTGCCAGGGGCAAAGGGACAGGGTACAATGAGCAGTTCTTC
TRBV30,TRBJ1-1,.,.,CAWSPTAEVFEAFF,TGTGCCTGGAGCCCCACGGCAGAGGTATTTGAAGCTTTCTTT
TRBV25-1,TRBJ2-5,.,.,CASSDAGTETQYF,TGTGCCAGCAGTGATGCGGGGACGGAGACCCAGTACTTC